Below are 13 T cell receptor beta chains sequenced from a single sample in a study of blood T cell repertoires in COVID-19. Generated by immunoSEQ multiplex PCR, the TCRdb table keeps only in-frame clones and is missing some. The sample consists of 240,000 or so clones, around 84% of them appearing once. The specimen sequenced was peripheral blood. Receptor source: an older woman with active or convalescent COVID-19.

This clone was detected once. Written as DNA, the CDR3 is TGCGCCAGCAGCCAACCGACAGCCTCATTTAGGAAGCCCCAGCATTTT. It specifies CASSQPTASFRKPQHF. This chain links TRBV4-1 with TRBJ1-5; TRBD1 is a possible D gene (5 bases). Germline lookup yields CDR1 MGHRA and CDR2 YSYEKL. V was shortened by 2 bases and J by 8 bases, with 19 bases between the two germline ends. This CDR3 contains 16 residues.

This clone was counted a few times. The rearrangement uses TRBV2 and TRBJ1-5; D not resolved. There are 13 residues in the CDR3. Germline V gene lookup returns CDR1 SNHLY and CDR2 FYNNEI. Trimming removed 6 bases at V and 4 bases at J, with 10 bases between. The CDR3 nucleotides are TGTGCCAGCAGCGACCAGGTGAATCAGCCCCAGCATTTT. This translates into CASSDQVNQPQHF.

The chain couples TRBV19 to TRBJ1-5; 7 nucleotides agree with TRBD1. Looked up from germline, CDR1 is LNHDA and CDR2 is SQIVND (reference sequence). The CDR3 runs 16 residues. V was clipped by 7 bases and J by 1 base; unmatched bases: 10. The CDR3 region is CASTANRGGSNQPQHF. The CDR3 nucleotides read TGTGCCAGTACCGCGAACAGGGGAGGAAGCAATCAGCCCCAGCATTTT.

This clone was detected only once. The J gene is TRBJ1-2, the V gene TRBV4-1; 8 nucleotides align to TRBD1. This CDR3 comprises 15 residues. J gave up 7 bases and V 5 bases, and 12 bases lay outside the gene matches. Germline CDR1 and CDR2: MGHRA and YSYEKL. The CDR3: CASSSGTGFTAGYTF. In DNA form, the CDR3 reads TGCGCCAGCAGCTCCGGGACAGGCTTCACGGCTGGCTACACCTTC.

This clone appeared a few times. The CDR3 sequence: CASSLGASYEQYF. The DNA for the CDR3 is TGTGCCAGCAGTTTGGGAGCGTCCTACGAGCAGTACTTC. The J gene is TRBJ2-7, the V gene TRBV12-3 or TRBV12-4; D might be TRBD2 (5 bases). The V end lost 3 bases, the J end lost 1 base, and 7 bases lay between the germline ends. CDR3 length: 13 residues.

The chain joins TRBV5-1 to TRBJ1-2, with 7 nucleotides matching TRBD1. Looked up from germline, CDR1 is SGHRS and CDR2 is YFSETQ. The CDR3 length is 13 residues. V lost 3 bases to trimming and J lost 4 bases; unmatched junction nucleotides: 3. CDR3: CASSSGTAYGYTF. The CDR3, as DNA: TGCGCCAGCAGCTCGGGGACAGCCTATGGCTACACCTTC.

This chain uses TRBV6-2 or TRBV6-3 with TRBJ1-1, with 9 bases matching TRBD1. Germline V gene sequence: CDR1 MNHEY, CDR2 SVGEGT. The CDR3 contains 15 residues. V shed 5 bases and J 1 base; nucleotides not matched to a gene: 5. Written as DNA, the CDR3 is TGTGCCAGCAGTCCACCGGACAGGGGGAACACTGAAGCTTTCTTT. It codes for CASSPPDRGNTEAFF.

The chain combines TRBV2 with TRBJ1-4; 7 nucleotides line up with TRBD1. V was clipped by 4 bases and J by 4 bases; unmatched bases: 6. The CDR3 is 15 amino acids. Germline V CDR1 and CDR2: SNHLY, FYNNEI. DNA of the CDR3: TGTGCCAGCAGTGTGACGACAGGGAGTAATGAAAAACTGTTTTTT. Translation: CASSVTTGSNEKLFF. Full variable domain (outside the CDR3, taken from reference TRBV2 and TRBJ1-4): EPEVTQTPSHQVTQMGQEVILRCVPISNHLYFYWYRQILGQKVEFLVSFYNNEISEKSEIFDDQFSVERPDGSNFTLKIRSTKLEDSAMYFCASSVTTGSNEKLFFGSGTQLSVL.

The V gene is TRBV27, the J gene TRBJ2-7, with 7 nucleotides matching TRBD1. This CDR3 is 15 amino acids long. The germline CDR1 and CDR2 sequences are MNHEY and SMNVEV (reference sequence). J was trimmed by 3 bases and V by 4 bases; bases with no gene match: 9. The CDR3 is CASSYTGTVFYEQYF. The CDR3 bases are TGTGCCAGCAGTTACACAGGGACAGTTTTCTACGAGCAGTACTTC.

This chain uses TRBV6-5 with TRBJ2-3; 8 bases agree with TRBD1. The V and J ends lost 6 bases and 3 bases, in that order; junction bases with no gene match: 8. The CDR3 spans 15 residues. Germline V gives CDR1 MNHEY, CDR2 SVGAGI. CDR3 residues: CASSRLDRDTDTQYF. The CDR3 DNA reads TGTGCCAGCAGCCGTTTGGACAGGGATACAGATACGCAGTATTTT.

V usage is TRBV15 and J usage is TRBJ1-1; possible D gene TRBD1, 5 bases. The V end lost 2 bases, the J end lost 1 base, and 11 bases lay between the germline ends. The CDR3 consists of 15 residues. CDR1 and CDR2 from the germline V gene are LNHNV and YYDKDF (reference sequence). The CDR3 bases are TGTGCCACCAGCAGATCGGGTACAGGGAACACTGAAGCTTTCTTT. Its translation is CATSRSGTGNTEAFF.

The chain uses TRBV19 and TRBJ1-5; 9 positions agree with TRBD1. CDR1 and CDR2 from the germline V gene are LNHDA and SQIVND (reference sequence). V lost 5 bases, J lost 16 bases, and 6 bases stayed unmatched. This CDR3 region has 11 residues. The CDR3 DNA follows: TGTGCCAGTAGTGCACGGGACAGGGCCCATTTT. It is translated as CASSARDRAHF.

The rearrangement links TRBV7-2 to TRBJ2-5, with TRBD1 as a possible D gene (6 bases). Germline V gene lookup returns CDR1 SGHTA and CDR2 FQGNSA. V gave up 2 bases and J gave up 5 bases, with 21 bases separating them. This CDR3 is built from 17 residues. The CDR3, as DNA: TGTGCCAGCAGCTTAAGTCCTCGGCAGGGGAGTTGGGAGACCCAGTACTTC. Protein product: CASSLSPRQGSWETQYF.